This TCR beta chain was documented in a study of shared clonotypes between healthy human individuals. The wider study: Three plates each covered CD4 naive and memory; CD8 naive two, CD8 memory one.

Assay used: immunoSEQ multiplex PCR; TCRdb lists only in-frame clones, some missing. The table has 1.6 million or so clones, 98% seen once. The CDR3 contains 13 residues. CDR1 SGDLS and CDR2 YYNGEE come from the germline V gene. Unmatched junction bases numbered 4, after V lost 3 bases and J lost 5 bases. About this clone itself: Other DNA sequences in the sample encode the same CDR3.

Source material: naive CD4+ T cells sorted from blood. Sample subset: CD45RA+ positively selected. The chain is built from TRBV9 and TRBJ2-5; the match to TRBD1 covers 7 bases. The sequence was obtained from a man aged 25-45 years in good health. The CDR3 spells CASSATGVETQYF. The CDR3 region has the DNA TGTGCCAGCAGCGCAACAGGGGTGGAGACCCAGTACTTC.